This paragraph reports one T cell receptor beta chain. Antigen unknown. 13 Jbeta primers and 60 Vbeta primers were used for the PCR. TCRdb's table, derived via immunoSEQ multiplex PCR, lists solely in-frame clones and lacks some. The data show 92,000 or so clones, over 55% seen once. The data derive from a study of cytomegalovirus exposure and HLA in healthy donors. The V and J ends lost 3 bases and 4 bases, in that order; junction bases with no gene match: 7. Germline V gene lookup returns CDR1 SQVTM and CDR2 ANQGSEA. The CDR3 is 14 amino acids. Study-level results: It was only CMV serostatus that was available as immune exposure information.

The receptor's source is a woman in her forties or fifties in good health and CMV-seropositive. The chain links TRBV29-1 to TRBJ2-7, with TRBD1 matching over 9 bases. Input material: PBMCs. The CDR3 coding sequence is TGCAGCGTTGAGTGGACAGGGGCAAGTTACGAGCAGTACTTC. This codes for CSVEWTGASYEQYF.